A selection of T cell receptor beta chains follows, all from one sample in a study of T cell responses to AZD1222 COVID-19 vaccine. The assay was immunoSEQ multiplex PCR, and TCRdb's table has in-frame clones only and misses some. The table has approximately 140,000 clones, about 92% seen once; the top ten hold 1.5% to 2%. The starting material was peripheral blood, obtained on day 0 of AZD1222 vaccination. The receptor set was obtained from an adult in good health. CDR3s include the opening cysteine and the closing phenylalanine or tryptophan. The order of the fields is V gene, CDR3 length, D gene, J gene, clone size, CDR3 DNA, CDR3 protein. D genes are given only for firm matches. Only part of the rows carry a size: once, few, many, or a class if the clone is expanded.

V: TRBV12-3/TRBV12-4; length: 12; D: .; J: TRBJ2-1; size: once; DNA: TGTGCCAGCAGTTACATTAACAATGAGCAGTTCTTC; CDR3: CASSYINNEQFF
V: TRBV30; length: 12; D: .; J: TRBJ2-3; size: .; DNA: TGTGCCTGGAGTAAGGGGGGAGATACGCAGTATTTT; CDR3: CAWSKGGDTQYF
V: TRBV9; length: 13; D: .; J: TRBJ1-5; size: .; DNA: TGTGCCAGCAGGGGCGGCACCGGGCCGCCCCAGCATTTT; CDR3: CASRGGTGPPQHF
V: TRBV7-8; length: 19; D: TRBD2; J: TRBJ2-3; size: once; DNA: TGTGCCAGCAGCCCAGGACTAGCGGGAGTTCCCACTAGCACAGATACGCAGTATTTT; CDR3: CASSPGLAGVPTSTDTQYF
V: TRBV5-1; length: 14; D: .; J: TRBJ1-4; size: once; DNA: TGCGCCAGCAGCGGGGGATCAACTAATGAAAAACTGTTTTTT; CDR3: CASSGGSTNEKLFF
V: TRBV7-2; length: 13; D: .; J: TRBJ1-2; size: .; DNA: TGTGCCAGCAGCTTTCCGTTGACAGCAGGGTACACCTTC; CDR3: CASSFPLTAGYTF
V: TRBV18; length: 15; D: TRBD2; J: TRBJ2-1; size: .; DNA: TGTGCCAGCTCACCAGAGGCGGGAGATGGCGATGAGCAGTTCTTC; CDR3: CASSPEAGDGDEQFF
V: TRBV18; length: 14; D: .; J: TRBJ1-1; size: .; DNA: TGTGCCAGCTCACCATCCGGGGGAGTGGTTGAAGCTTTCTTT; CDR3: CASSPSGGVVEAFF
V: TRBV7-5; length: 23; D: .; J: TRBJ1-1; size: few; DNA: TGTGTCAGAAGCTTAGTCCCCAGACAGGGGCCGGTATCTGGTGCGGTACTGAACACTGAAGCTTTCTTT; CDR3: CVRSLVPRQGPVSGAVLNTEAFF
V: TRBV25-1; length: 14; D: TRBD1; J: TRBJ1-4; size: .; DNA: TGTGCCAGCAGTGAGCTAGGGGGCAGTGAAAAACTGTTTTTT; CDR3: CASSELGGSEKLFF
V: TRBV19; length: 15; D: TRBD1; J: TRBJ1-5; size: .; DNA: TGTGCCAGTAGTATTTACCGGACAGGTAATCAGCCCCAGCATTTT; CDR3: CASSIYRTGNQPQHF
V: TRBV6-5; length: 13; D: .; J: TRBJ1-2; size: .; DNA: TGTGCCAGCAGCCCCACTAACGGCTATGGCTACACCTTC; CDR3: CASSPTNGYGYTF
V: TRBV5-6; length: 12; D: .; J: TRBJ1-1; size: .; DNA: TGTGCCAGCAGTCGACGGCTGGCTGAAGCTTTCTTT; CDR3: CASSRRLAEAFF
V: TRBV29-1; length: 13; D: .; J: TRBJ1-1; size: .; DNA: TGCAGCGTTGGGGGGGAGGGGAACACTGAAGCTTTCTTT; CDR3: CSVGGEGNTEAFF
V: TRBV7-2; length: 15; D: .; J: TRBJ1-4; size: .; DNA: TGTGCCAGCAGCTTAGGGGGGACGTCTAATGAAAAACTGTTTTTT; CDR3: CASSLGGTSNEKLFF